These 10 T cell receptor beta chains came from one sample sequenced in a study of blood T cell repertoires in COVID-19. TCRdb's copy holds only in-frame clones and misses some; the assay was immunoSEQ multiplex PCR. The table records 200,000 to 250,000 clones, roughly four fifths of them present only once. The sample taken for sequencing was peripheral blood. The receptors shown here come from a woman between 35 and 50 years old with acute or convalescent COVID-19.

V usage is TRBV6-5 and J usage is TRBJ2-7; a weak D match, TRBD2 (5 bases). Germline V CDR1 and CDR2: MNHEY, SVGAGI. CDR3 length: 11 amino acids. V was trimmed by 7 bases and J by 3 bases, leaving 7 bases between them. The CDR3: CASNRGYEQYF. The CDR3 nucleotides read TGTGCCAGCAATCGGGGCTACGAGCAGTACTTC.

CDR3 coding DNA: TGTGCCAGCTCACTCTCGACGGACAGCCCCACTGAAGCTTTCTTT. It specifies CASSLSTDSPTEAFF. The V gene is TRBV18, the J gene TRBJ1-1; D might be TRBD1 (6 bases). Trimming removed 4 bases from V and 4 bases from J, with 16 bases in between. CDR3 length equals 15 residues. CDR1 is KGHSH, CDR2 LQKENI, per germline.

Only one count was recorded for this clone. CDR3 amino acids: CASSPQQGANYGYTF. The CDR3 DNA reads TGCGCCAGCAGTCCACAACAGGGGGCTAACTATGGCTACACCTTC. The chain combines TRBV4-1 with TRBJ1-2; 8 bases align to TRBD1. The CDR3 extends over 15 amino acids. The junction had 6 bases not matched to a gene; V was cut back by 6 bases and J by 0 bases. In germline, CDR1 is MGHRA, CDR2 YSYEKL.

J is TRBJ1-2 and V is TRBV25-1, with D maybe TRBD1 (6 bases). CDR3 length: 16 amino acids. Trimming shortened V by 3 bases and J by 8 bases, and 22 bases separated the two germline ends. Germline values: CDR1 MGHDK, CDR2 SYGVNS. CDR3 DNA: TGTGCCAGCAGTGATAACCCTCAGGGACACTTCTTCGGCTACACCTTC. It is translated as CASSDNPQGHFFGYTF.

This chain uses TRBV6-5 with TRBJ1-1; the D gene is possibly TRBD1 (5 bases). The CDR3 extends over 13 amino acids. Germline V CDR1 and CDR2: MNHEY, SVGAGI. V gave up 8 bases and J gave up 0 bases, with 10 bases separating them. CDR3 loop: CASLGAMNTEAFF. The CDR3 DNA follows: TGTGCCAGCCTAGGGGCCATGAACACTGAAGCTTTCTTT.

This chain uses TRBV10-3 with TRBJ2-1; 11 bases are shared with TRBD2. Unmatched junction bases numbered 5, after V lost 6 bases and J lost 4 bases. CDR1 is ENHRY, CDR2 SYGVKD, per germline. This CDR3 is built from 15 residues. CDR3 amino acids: CAISGTSGQYNEQFF. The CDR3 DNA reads TGTGCCATCAGCGGGACTAGCGGCCAATACAATGAGCAGTTCTTC.

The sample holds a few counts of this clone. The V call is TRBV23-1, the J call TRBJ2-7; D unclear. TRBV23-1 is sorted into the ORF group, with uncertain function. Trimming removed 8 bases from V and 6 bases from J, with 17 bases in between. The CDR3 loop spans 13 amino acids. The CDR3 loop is CASGTQNSAEQYF. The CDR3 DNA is TGCGCCAGCGGTACGCAGAATTCTGCCGAGCAGTACTTC.

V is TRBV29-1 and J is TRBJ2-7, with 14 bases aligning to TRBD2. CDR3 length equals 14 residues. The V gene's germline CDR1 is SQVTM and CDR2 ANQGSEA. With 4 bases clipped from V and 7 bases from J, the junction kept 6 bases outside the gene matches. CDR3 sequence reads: CSVAGTSGRDEQYF. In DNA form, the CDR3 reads TGCAGCGTTGCAGGGACTAGCGGGAGAGATGAGCAGTACTTC.

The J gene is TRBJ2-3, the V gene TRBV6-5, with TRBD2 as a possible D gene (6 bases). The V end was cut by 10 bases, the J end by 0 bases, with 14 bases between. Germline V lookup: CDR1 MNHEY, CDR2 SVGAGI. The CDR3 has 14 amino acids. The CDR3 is CAIAGTHSTDTQYF. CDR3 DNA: TGTGCCATAGCCGGGACTCACAGCACAGATACGCAGTATTTT.

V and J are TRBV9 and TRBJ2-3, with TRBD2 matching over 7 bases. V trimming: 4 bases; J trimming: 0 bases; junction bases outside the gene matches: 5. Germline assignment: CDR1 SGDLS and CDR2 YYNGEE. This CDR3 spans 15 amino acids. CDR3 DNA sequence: TGTGCCAGCAGCCCCCCTAGCGGTAGCACAGATACGCAGTATTTT. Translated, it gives CASSPPSGSTDTQYF.